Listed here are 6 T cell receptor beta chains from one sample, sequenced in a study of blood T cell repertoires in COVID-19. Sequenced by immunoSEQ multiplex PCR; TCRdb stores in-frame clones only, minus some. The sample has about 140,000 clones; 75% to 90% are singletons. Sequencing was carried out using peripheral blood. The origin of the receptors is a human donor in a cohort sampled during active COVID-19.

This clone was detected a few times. The CDR3 region is CASSHRRDEPSNEQFF. CDR3 bases: TGTGCCAGCAGCCACCGCAGGGATGAGCCTTCGAATGAGCAGTTCTTC. The chain employs TRBV9 and TRBJ2-1, with D possibly matching TRBD1 (5 bases). V lost 4 bases and J lost 7, with 21 bases in between. Germline lookup yields CDR1 SGDLS and CDR2 YYNGEE. The CDR3 is 16 amino acids.

CDR3 loop: CASSRLYRAGSTDTQYF. The CDR3 coding sequence is TGTGCCAGCAGTCGCCTCTACCGGGCGGGAAGCACAGATACGCAGTATTTT. V is TRBV2 and J is TRBJ2-3; a weak D match, TRBD2 (6 bases). The CDR3 is made up of 17 amino acids. Germline V CDR1 and CDR2: SNHLY, FYNNEI. Trimming cost V 5 bases and J 0 bases, with 18 bases left between them.

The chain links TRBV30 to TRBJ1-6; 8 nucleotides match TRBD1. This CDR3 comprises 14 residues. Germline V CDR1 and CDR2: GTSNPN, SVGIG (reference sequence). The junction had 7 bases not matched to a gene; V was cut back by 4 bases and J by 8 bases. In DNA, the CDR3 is TGTGCCTGGACAGGGGGCAATTTCTATTCACCCCTCCACTTT. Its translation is CAWTGGNFYSPLHF.

The DNA for the CDR3 is TGTGCCAGCAGTGACTTTAATAATGAAAAACTGTTTTTT. It encodes CASSDFNNEKLFF. The chain is built from TRBV25-1 and TRBJ1-4; D remains ambiguous. Deletions cut 3 bases from V and 4 bases from J, with 6 bases between. Per the germline V gene, CDR1 is MGHDK and CDR2 is SYGVNS. The length of the CDR3 is 13 residues.

The CDR3 DNA reads as TGTGCCAGCAGTCAGAGACAGGGGGCCTACGAGCAGTACGTC. Translating gives CASSQRQGAYEQYV. The V and J genes are TRBV28 and TRBJ2-7; TRBD1 aligns across 9 bases. The CDR3 is 14 residues long. Germline CDR1 is MDHEN and CDR2 is SYDVKM. The V gene end was trimmed by 5 bases and the J gene end by 2 bases; junction bases not matched to a gene: 4.

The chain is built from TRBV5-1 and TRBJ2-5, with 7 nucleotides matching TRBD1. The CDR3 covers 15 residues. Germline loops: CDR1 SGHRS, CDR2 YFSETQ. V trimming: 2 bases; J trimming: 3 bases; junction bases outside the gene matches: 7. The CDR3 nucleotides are TGCGCCAGCAGCTTAGCCGGGACAGACGAAGAGACCCAGTACTTC. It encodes CASSLAGTDEETQYF.